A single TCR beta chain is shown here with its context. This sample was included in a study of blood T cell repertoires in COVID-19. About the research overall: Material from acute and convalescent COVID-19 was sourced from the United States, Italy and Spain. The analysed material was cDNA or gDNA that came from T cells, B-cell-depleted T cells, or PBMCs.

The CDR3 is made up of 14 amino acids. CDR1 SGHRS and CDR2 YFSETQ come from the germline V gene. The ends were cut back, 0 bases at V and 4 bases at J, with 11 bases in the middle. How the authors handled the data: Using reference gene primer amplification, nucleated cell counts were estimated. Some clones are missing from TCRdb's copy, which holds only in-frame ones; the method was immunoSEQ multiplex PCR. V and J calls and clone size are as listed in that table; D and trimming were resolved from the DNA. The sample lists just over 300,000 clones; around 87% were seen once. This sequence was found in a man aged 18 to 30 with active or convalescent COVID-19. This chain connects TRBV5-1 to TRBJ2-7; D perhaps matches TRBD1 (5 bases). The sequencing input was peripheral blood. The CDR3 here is CASSLGWGSYEQYF. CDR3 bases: TGCGCCAGCAGCTTGGGGTGGGGCTCTTACGAGCAGTACTTC.